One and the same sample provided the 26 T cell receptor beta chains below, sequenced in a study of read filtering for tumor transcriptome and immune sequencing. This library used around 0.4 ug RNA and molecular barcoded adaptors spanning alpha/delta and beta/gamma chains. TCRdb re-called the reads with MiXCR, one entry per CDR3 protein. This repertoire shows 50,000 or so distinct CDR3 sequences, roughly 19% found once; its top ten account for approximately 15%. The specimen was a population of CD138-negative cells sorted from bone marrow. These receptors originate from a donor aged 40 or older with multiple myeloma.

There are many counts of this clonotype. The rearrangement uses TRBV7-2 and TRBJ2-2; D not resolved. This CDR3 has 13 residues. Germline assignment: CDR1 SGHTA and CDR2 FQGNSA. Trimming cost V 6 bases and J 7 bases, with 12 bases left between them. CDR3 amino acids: CASSSVVNGELFF. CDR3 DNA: TGTGCCAGCAGTTCCGTAGTTAACGGGGAGCTGTTTTTT.

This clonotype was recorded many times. The CDR3 sequence is CASSLRGGWSDTQYF. The CDR3 nucleotides are TGTGCCAGCAGCCTACGCGGAGGGTGGAGCGATACGCAGTATTTT. The gene calls are TRBV11-2 and TRBJ2-3; a weak D match, TRBD2 (6 bases). Germline V gene sequence: CDR1 SGHAT, CDR2 FQNNGV. The length of the CDR3 is 15 residues. The V and J ends lost 5 bases and 6 bases respectively, with 18 bases between them.

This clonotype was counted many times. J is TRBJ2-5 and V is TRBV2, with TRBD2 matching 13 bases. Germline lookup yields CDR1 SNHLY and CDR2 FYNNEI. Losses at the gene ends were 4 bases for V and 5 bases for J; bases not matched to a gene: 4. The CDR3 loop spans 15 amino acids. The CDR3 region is CASSGLAGGSETQYF. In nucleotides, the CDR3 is TGTGCCAGCAGTGGACTAGCGGGAGGATCCGAGACCCAGTACTTC.

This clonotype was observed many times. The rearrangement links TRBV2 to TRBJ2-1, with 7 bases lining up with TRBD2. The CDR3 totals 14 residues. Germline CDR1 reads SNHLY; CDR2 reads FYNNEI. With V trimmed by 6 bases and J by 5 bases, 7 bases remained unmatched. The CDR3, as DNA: TGTGCCAGCAGGCAGCGGGAAACCGACAATGAGCAGTTCTTC. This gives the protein CASRQRETDNEQFF.

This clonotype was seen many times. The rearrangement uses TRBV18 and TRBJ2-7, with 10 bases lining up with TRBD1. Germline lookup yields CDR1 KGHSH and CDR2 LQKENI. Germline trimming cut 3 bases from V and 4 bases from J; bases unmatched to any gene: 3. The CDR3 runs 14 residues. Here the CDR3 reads CASSPQGQGYEQYF. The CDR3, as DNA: TGTGCCAGCTCACCCCAGGGACAGGGGTACGAGCAGTACTTC.

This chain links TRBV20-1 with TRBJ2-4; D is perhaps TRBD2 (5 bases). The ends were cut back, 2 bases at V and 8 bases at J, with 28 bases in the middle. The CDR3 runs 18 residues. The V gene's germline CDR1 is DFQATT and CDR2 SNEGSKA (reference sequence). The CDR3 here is CSARIPNPLLAFGDIQYF. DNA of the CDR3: TGCAGTGCTAGAATCCCGAATCCTCTCCTAGCCTTCGGAGACATTCAGTACTTC.

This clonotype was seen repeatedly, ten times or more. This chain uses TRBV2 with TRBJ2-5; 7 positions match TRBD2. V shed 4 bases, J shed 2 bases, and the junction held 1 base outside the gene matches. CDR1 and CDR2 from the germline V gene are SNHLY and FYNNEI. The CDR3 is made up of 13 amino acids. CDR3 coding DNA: TGTGCCAGCAGTGGAGCGGGACAAGAGACCCAGTACTTC. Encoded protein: CASSGAGQETQYF.

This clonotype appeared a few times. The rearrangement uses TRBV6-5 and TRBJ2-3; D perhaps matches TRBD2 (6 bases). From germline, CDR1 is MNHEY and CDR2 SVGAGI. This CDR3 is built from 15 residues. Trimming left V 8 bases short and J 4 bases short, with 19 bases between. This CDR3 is CASAPTRMSPDTQYF. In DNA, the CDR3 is TGTGCCAGCGCTCCGACTAGGATGTCGCCAGATACGCAGTATTTT.

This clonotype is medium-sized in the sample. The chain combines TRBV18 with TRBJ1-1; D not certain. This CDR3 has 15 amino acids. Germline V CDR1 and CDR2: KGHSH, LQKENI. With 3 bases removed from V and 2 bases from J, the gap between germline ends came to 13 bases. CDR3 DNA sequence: TGTGCCAGCTCACCTAACGGTGGGGAAAACACTGAAGCTTTCTTT. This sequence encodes CASSPNGGENTEAFF. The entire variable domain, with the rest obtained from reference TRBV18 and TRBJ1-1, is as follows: NAGVMQNPRHLVRRRGQEARLRCSPMKGHSHVYWYRQLPEEGLKFMVYLQKENIIDESGMPKERFSAEFPKEGPSILRIQQVVRGDSAAYFCASSPNGGENTEAFFGQGTRLTVV.

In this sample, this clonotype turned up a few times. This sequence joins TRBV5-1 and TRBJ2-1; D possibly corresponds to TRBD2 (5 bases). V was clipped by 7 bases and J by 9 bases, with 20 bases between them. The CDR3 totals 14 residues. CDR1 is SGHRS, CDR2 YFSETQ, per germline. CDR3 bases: TGCGCCAGCCGATCATCCCCGGGGAACGGTGAGCAGTTCTTC. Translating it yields CASRSSPGNGEQFF.

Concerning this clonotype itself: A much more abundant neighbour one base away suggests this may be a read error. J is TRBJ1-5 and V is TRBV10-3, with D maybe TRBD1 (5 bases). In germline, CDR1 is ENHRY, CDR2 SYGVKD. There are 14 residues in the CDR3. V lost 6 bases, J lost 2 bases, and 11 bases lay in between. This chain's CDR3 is CAIRGERGNQPQHF. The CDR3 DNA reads TGTGCCATCAGAGGGGAAAGGGGCAATCAGCCCCAGCATTTT.

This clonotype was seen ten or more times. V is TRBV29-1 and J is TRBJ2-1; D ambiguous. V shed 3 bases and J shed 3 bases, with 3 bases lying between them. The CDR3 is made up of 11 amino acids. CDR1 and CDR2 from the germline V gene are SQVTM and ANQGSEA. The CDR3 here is CSVDNYNEQFF. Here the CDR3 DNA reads TGCAGCGTTGATAACTACAATGAGCAGTTCTTC.

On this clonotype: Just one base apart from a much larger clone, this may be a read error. The CDR3 nucleotides are TGTGCCACCAGTGTTCCCCGGGGGACGCAGTATTTT. It encodes CATSVPRGTQYF. The chain joins TRBV24-1 to TRBJ2-3, with a possible D match to TRBD2 (6 bases). V was shortened by 5 bases and J by 9 bases, with 11 bases between the two germline ends. The germline V gene encodes CDR1 KGHDR and CDR2 SFDVKD. The CDR3 covers 12 residues.

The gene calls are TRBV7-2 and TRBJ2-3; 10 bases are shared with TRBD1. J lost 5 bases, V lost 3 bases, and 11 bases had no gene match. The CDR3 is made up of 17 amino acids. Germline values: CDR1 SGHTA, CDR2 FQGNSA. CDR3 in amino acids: CASSFGQGVWVRDTQYF. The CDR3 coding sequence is TGTGCCAGCAGCTTCGGACAGGGGGTTTGGGTCAGAGATACGCAGTATTTT.

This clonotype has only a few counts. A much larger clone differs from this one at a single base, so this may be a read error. The CDR3 sequence is CSVGPPGAFEAFF. Here the CDR3 DNA reads TGCAGCGTTGGACCGCCCGGGGCCTTTGAAGCTTTCTTT. The chain couples TRBV29-1 to TRBJ1-1; TRBD1 is a possible D gene (5 bases). CDR1 and CDR2 (germline): SQVTM, ANQGSEA. The CDR3 sequence is 13 residues long. V shed 4 bases and J shed 7 bases, with 16 bases lying between them.

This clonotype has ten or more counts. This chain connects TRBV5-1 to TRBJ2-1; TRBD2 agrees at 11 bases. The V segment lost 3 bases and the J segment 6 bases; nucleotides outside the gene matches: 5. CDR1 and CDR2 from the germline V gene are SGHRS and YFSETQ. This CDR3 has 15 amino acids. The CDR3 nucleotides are TGCGCCAGCAGCTCAACTAGCGGGAGTTTCAATGAGCAGTTCTTC. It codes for CASSSTSGSFNEQFF.

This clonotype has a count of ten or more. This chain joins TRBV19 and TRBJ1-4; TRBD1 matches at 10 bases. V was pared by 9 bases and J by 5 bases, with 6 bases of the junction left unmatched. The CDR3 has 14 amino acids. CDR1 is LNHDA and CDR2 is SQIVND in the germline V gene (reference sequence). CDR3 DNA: TGTGCCAGCGCACCGGGACAGGGGAATGAAAAACTGTTTTTT. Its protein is CASAPGQGNEKLFF.

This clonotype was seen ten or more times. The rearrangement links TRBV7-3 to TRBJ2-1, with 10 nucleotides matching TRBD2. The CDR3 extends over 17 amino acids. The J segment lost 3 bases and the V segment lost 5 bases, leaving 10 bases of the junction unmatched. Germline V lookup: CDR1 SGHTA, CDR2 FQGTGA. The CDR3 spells CASSPQRPSGSYNEQFF. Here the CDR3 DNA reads TGTGCCAGCAGCCCCCAACGGCCTAGCGGGAGCTACAATGAGCAGTTCTTC.

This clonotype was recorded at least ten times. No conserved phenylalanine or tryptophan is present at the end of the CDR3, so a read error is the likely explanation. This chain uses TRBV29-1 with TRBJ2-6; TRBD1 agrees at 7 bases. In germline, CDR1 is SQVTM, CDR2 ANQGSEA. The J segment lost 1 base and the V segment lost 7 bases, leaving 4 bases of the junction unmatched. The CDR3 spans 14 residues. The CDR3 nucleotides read TGCAGCGCGCGACAGGGATCTGGGGCCAACGTCCTGACTTCC. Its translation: CSARQGSGANVLTS.

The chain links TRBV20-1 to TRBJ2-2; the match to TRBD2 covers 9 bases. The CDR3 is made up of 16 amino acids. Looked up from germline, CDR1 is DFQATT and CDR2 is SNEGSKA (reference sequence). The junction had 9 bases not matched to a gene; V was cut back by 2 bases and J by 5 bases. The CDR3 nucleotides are TGCAGTGCTAGAATCCCTAGCGGGGCGGGGACCGGGGAGCTGTTTTTT. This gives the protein CSARIPSGAGTGELFF.

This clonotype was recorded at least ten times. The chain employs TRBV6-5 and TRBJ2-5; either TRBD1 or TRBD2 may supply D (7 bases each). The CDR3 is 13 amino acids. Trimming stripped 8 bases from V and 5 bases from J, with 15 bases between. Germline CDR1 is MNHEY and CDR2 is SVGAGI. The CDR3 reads CASQGEGRETQYF. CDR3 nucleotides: TGTGCCAGCCAGGGGGAGGGCCGGGAGACCCAGTACTTC.

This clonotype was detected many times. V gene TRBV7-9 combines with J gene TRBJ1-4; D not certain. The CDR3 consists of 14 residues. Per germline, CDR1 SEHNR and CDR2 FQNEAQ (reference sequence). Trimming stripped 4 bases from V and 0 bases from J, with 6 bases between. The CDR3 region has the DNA TGTGCCAGCAGCTCACGCCCAACTAATGAAAAACTGTTTTTT. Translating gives CASSSRPTNEKLFF.

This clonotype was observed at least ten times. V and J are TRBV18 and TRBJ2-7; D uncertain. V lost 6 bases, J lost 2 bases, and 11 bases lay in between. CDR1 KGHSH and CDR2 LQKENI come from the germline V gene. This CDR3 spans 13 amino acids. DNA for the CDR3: TGTGCCAGCTCGCAAGGTCTCCCCTACGAGCAGTACTTC. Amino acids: CASSQGLPYEQYF.

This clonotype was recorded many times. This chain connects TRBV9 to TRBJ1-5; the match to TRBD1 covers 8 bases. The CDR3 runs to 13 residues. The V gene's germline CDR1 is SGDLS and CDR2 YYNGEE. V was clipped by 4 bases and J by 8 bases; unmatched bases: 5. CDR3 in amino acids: CASSSDRGEPQHF. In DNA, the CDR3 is TGTGCCAGCAGCTCCGACAGGGGTGAGCCCCAGCATTTT.

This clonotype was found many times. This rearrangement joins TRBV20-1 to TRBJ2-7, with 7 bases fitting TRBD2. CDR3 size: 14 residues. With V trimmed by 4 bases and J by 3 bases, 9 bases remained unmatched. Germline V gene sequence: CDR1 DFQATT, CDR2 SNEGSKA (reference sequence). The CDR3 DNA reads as TGCAGTGCTAAAAGGCCTAGCGGCGACTACGAGCAGTACTTC. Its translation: CSAKRPSGDYEQYF.

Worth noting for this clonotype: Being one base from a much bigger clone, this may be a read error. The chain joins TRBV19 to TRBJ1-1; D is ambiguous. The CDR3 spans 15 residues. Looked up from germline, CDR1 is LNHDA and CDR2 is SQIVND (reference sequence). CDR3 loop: CASSIPPAMNTGAFF. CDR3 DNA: TGTGCCAGTAGTATTCCACCGGCGATGAACACTGGAGCTTTCTTT.